This T cell receptor beta chain was sequenced for a study of blood T cell repertoires in COVID-19 (dated by TCRdb to about 2020). Background on the whole study: Collaborator samples came from the United States, Italy and Spain and covered acute and convalescent phases of COVID-19. The sample metadata nearly always contained a de-identified subject ID, COVID-19 status, age in years and sex. The material from the prospective study consisted of cDNA or gDNA derived from T cells, B-cell-depleted T cells, or PBMCs. The dataset comprised deeply sampled blood TCRbeta repertoires from subjects exposed to, actively infected with, or recovered from COVID-19. The repertoires were released in a freely available public database intended as a resource for research on the immune response to SARS-CoV-2. Where available, HLA class I and class II types were obtained from metadata supplied by the sample provider rather than from assay-based typing. The samples were drawn from two sources: the first 160 participants of the ongoing ImmuneRACE study, and 1,200 or so subjects contributed by 6 global collaborators.

Summary of the overall study and its limitations: The amount of clinical and demographic metadata varied by source and participant and was provided uncurated.

Deletion took 2 bases off V and 8 bases off J, with a span of 15 bases between the germline ends. CDR1 and CDR2 were assigned from the germline V gene as SGHTA and FQGTGA. The CDR3 covers 14 residues, taking in both the cysteine and the phenylalanine. CDR3 DNA only is kept here, 42 bases in frame from base 1. To note about this clone: Which antigen it targets is not known. No base quality information exists; no much larger clone differs at one position.

TCRbeta CDR3 regions were amplified from genomic DNA by means of the immunoSEQ Assay, a bias-controlled multiplex PCR. On the authors' methods: The number of nucleated cells in each sample was estimated by amplification of reference gene primers within the assay. To quantify the absolute abundance of each unique TCRbeta CDR3 rearrangement, sequence reads were collapsed and filtered. For each sample, productive Simpson clonality was calculated as the square root of Simpson's diversity index across productive rearrangements. TCRdb holds this immuneACCESS table with in-frame rearrangements only. Some clones are missing; in checked studies, unresolved V genes explain under half, and the rest has no known cause. The DNA gave D and trimming, while V, J and clone size come from that table. The sample table lists approximately 440,000 clones, roughly 87% of them with a count of one. The top ten clones comprise 0.7% of the sample.

Enrolling through a virtual design, the prospective study's participants ranged in age from roughly 18 to 90 years and lived across some 22 United States geographic areas. To assign participants to cohorts, the prospective study relied on clinical history that participants themselves reported in a screening survey and a study questionnaire. Recovered participants in ImmuneRACE Cohort 3 were defined as having two consecutive negative NP/OP PCR tests, clearance from a healthcare professional, or resolution of symptoms. Mobile phlebotomists in the prospective study collected whole blood, serum and a nasopharyngeal or oropharyngeal swab from every participant. Prospective study participants could optionally give additional blood draws and questionnaires over a roughly 2-month period. Before DNA extraction, blood samples from the prospective study were shipped at room temperature or frozen.

This clonotype originated in a woman aged 18-29 years who had recovered from COVID-19. The chain is assembled from TRBV7-3 and TRBJ1-2; TRBD1 is possibly the D segment (5 matching bases). The material sequenced was PBMCs or T cells enriched from blood (not recorded which). CDR3 region: CASSLGAGQRGYTF. The DNA sequence is as follows: TGTGCCAGCAGCTTAGGGGCAGGGCAGAGGGGCTACACCTTC.